This TCR beta chain was captured in a study of blood T cell repertoires in COVID-19 (TCRdb year 2020). Background for the entire study: Samples from collaborators originated in the United States, Italy and Spain and spanned both the acute and convalescent phases of COVID-19. The repertoires were made available in a free public database intended to serve as a resource for research on the immune response to SARS-CoV-2. The dataset comprised deeply sampled blood TCRbeta repertoires from subjects exposed to, actively infected with, or recovered from COVID-19. The sample metadata nearly always contained a de-identified subject ID, COVID-19 status, age in years and sex. Where HLA class I and class II types were available, the types were taken from metadata supplied by the sample provider, not from assay-based typing. The material from the prospective study consisted of cDNA or gDNA derived from T cells, B-cell-depleted T cells, or PBMCs. The samples were drawn from two sources: the first 160 participants of the ongoing ImmuneRACE study, and some 1,300 subjects contributed by 6 global collaborators. Results the study describes overall, beyond this receptor: How much clinical and demographic metadata was included differed by source and by participant, and the metadata was provided uncurated.

Whole blood was collected in K2EDTA tubes by collaborating institutions according to the institutions' own protocols. For TCRbeta analysis, collaborator samples were shipped as frozen whole blood, as isolated PBMCs, or as DNA extracted from either sample type. The immunoSEQ Assay, a bias-controlled multiplex PCR, was used to amplify TCRbeta CDR3 regions from genomic DNA. Turning to the authors' computational methods: Within the assay, amplification of reference gene primers was used to estimate how many nucleated cells each sample contained. To quantify the absolute abundance of each unique TCRbeta CDR3 rearrangement, sequence reads were collapsed and filtered. For each sample, productive Simpson clonality was calculated as the square root of Simpson's diversity index over productive rearrangements. Not all clones reach the TCRdb copy of this immuneACCESS table, which keeps in-frame sequences only. Checked studies attribute under half of the gap to unresolved V genes and leave the rest unexplained. That table supplies the V and J calls and clone size; D and trimming were determined from the DNA. Recorded for this sample are over 50,000 clones; 88% of them occurred a single time. The top ten clonotypes cover approximately 5% of the sample.

In its sample, this clone was seen a few times. The antigen this receptor binds is unknown. The record has no base qualities; no much larger clone is one base away. The CDR3 measures 15 amino acids from cysteine to phenylalanine. Left in the record is the CDR3 DNA by itself, 45 bases read in frame from the first base. At the junction V is shortened by 5 bases and J by 2 bases; bases outside the gene matches: 5. CDR1 and CDR2 are read off the germline V gene as SNHLY and FYNNEI. The sequence joins TRBV2 to TRBJ2-1; 8 nucleotides in the junction match TRBD2. The sequence derives from a human donor in a cohort sampled during active COVID-19. What was sequenced was peripheral blood. The CDR3 amino acid sequence is: CASSYGLATYNEQFF. At the DNA level, the sequence is TGTGCCAGCAGTTACGGACTAGCCACCTACAATGAGCAGTTCTTC.